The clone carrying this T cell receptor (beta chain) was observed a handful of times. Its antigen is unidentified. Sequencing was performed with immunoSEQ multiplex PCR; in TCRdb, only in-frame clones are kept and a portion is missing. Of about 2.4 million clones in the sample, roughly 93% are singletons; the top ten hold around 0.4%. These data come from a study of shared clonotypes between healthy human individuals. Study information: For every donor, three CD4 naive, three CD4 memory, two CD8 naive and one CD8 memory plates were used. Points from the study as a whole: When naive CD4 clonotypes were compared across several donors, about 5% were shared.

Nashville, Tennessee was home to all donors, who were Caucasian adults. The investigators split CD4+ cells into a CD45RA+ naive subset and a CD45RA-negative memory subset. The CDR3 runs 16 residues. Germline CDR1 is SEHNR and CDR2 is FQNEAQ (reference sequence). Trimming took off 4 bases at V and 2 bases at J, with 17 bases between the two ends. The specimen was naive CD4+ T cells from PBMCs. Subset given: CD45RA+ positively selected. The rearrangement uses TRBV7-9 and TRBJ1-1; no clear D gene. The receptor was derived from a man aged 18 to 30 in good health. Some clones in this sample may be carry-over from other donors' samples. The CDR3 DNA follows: TGTGCCAGCAGCTCTATAACACAGAGACTCAACACTGAAGCTTTCTTT. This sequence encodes CASSSITQRLNTEAFF.